These 13 T cell receptor beta chains were all obtained from the same sample, sequenced in a study of shared clonotypes between healthy human individuals. Clones were read by immunoSEQ multiplex PCR, and TCRdb kept only the in-frame ones, dropping some. The sample records about 1.5 million clones, under 99% being singletons. The specimen sequenced was naive CD4+ T cells sorted from blood. Sample subset: CD45RA+ positively selected. The receptors stem from a man aged 25-45 years in good health.

V usage is TRBV9 and J usage is TRBJ2-7; D could derive from TRBD1 or TRBD2 (7 bases each). The CDR3 contains 14 residues. Trimming cost V 4 bases and J 3 bases, with 14 bases left between them. Germline-derived CDR1 and CDR2 are SGDLS and YYNGEE. For the CDR3, the DNA is TGTGCCAGCAGCCCAGCGGGACAGATCTACGAGCAGTACTTC. Translating gives CASSPAGQIYEQYF.

On this clone itself: Other DNA sequences within the sample encode an identical CDR3. Here the CDR3 reads CASSQVRGYEQYF. The CDR3 region has the DNA TGCGCCAGCAGCCAAGTTAGGGGGTACGAGCAGTACTTC. V gene TRBV4-3 combines with J gene TRBJ2-7; maybe TRBD1 (6 bases). The CDR3 spans 13 residues. Germline CDR1 and CDR2: LGHNA and YSLEER. V was clipped by 1 base and J by 4 bases, with 8 bases between them.

The chain couples TRBV6-6 to TRBJ2-3, with 10 positions matching TRBD2. The CDR3 is 16 amino acids. V lost 5 bases, J lost 2 bases, and 7 bases stayed unmatched. CDR1 is MNHNY and CDR2 is SVGAGI in the germline V gene (reference sequence). CDR3 region: CASSTELAGTTDTQYF. The CDR3 coding sequence is TGTGCCAGCAGTACAGAACTAGCGGGAACCACAGATACGCAGTATTTT.

The chain is built from TRBV5-4 and TRBJ2-2, with a tentative D call TRBD1 (6 bases). The CDR3 covers 16 residues. CDR1 SGHNT and CDR2 YYREEE come from the germline V gene (reference sequence). V lost 5 bases, J lost 4 bases, and 18 bases lay in between. DNA of the CDR3: TGTGCCAGCAGGGCCGGGACAAAAATAAGCACCGGGGAGCTGTTTTTT. It specifies CASRAGTKISTGELFF.

Points on this clone: Within the sample, other DNA sequences also encode this same CDR3. The chain uses TRBV18 and TRBJ2-7; no firm D call. Deletions cut 0 bases from V and 3 bases from J, with 6 bases between. Germline V lookup: CDR1 KGHSH, CDR2 LQKENI. The CDR3 sequence is 13 residues long. CDR3 residues: CASSPPGFYEQYF. CDR3 DNA: TGTGCCAGCTCACCACCCGGGTTCTACGAGCAGTACTTC.

V gene TRBV4-1 combines with J gene TRBJ2-7; 9 nucleotides agree with TRBD1. Germline trimming cut 4 bases from V and 6 bases from J; bases unmatched to any gene: 10. CDR1 is MGHRA, CDR2 YSYEKL, per germline. CDR3 length: 15 residues. The CDR3 loop reads CASSRVGDRVSEQYF. CDR3 nucleotides: TGCGCCAGCAGCCGCGTAGGGGACAGGGTTAGCGAGCAGTACTTC.

This clone was seen a single time. V usage is TRBV10-3 and J usage is TRBJ2-2, with D possibly TRBD1 on 6 matching bases. There are 13 residues in the CDR3. Trimming removed 11 bases from V and 0 bases from J, with 10 bases in between. Germline loops: CDR1 ENHRY, CDR2 SYGVKD. The CDR3 protein is CACWTANTGELFF. In nucleotides, the CDR3 is TGTGCCTGTTGGACAGCGAACACCGGGGAGCTGTTTTTT.

Here the CDR3 DNA reads TGTGCCAGCAGCTTGTGGACTGCAGGTACCTACGAGCAGTACTTC. Residues: CASSLWTAGTYEQYF. The chain couples TRBV5-4 to TRBJ2-7; D possibly corresponds to TRBD2 (5 bases). V dropped 1 base and J dropped 2 bases, with 13 bases sitting between them. CDR1 is SGHNT, CDR2 YYREEE, per germline (reference sequence). CDR3 size: 15 residues.

The genes are TRBV4-3 and TRBJ2-2, with TRBD1 as a possible D gene (5 bases). The length of the CDR3 is 14 residues. Trimming left V 4 bases short and J 1 base short, with 7 bases between. CDR1 and CDR2 from the germline V gene are LGHNA and YSLEER. CDR3 loop: CASSRTGNTGELFF. CDR3 nucleotide sequence: TGCGCCAGCAGCCGCACAGGGAACACCGGGGAGCTGTTTTTT.

V usage is TRBV19 and J usage is TRBJ1-4; unclear D gene. The V gene lost 7 bases and the J gene lost 6 bases, with 18 bases spanning the gap. The CDR3 has 15 residues. CDR1 LNHDA and CDR2 SQIVND come from the germline V gene (reference sequence). The CDR3 DNA sequence: TGTGCCAGTACCAAAATACACGGAGGCGATGAAAAACTGTTTTTT. Translated: CASTKIHGGDEKLFF.

V and J are TRBV9 and TRBJ1-3; TRBD1 aligns across 7 bases. Trimming at V came to 3 bases and at J to 0 bases, leaving 3 bases not matched to a gene. The CDR3 contains 15 residues. Germline V gene lookup returns CDR1 SGDLS and CDR2 YYNGEE. The CDR3 protein is CASSGTGGSGNTIYF. In DNA form, the CDR3 reads TGTGCCAGCAGCGGGACAGGAGGCTCTGGAAACACCATATATTTT.

The rearrangement joins TRBV5-5 to TRBJ1-2; TRBD1 matches 8 bases. Trimming removed 2 bases from V and 7 bases from J; junction bases left unmatched: 7. The CDR3 consists of 14 residues. CDR1 is SGHKS, CDR2 YYEKEE, per germline (reference sequence). CDR3 nucleotide sequence: TGTGCCAGCAGCTTAGGACAGGGTGCGGGTGGCTACACCTTC. Protein product: CASSLGQGAGGYTF. The full variable domain, in which reference TRBV5-5 and TRBJ1-2 provide the parts outside the CDR3, is DAGVTQSPTHLIKTRGQQVTLRCSPISGHKSVSWYQQVLGQGPQFIFQYYEKEERGRGNFPDRFSARQFPNYSSELNVNALLLGDSALYLCASSLGQGAGGYTFGSGTRLTVV.

The rearrangement joins TRBV10-1 to TRBJ2-3; D remains unclear. The V gene's germline CDR1 is WNHNN and CDR2 SYGVQD (reference sequence). The CDR3 consists of 14 residues. Trimming left V 4 bases short and J 3 bases short, with 11 bases between. Here the CDR3 reads CASSVGAKTDTQYF. The CDR3 nucleotides are TGCGCCAGCAGTGTGGGCGCAAAAACAGATACGCAGTATTTT.